This T cell receptor (beta chain) was identified in a study of T cells in Graves' hyperthyroidism and ophthalmopathy (dated 2019 in TCRdb). About the study as a whole: Peripheral blood samples were taken at initial diagnosis, before any treatment was given. To identify distinguishing TCR V-J signatures, a discovery cohort of about 100 patients was used, comprising 40 to 45 with Graves' ophthalmopathy and some 60 with stable Graves' hyperthyroidism. An independent validation cohort of under 20 hyperthyroidism patients and more than 15 patients who later progressed to ophthalmopathy tested prospective prediction of ophthalmopathy. For training and testing, the 100 or so patients in the discovery cohort were randomly divided in a 7:3 ratio. In six Graves' hyperthyroidism patients, the study also compared T-cell repertoires from thyroid tissue with T-cell repertoires from blood. After sampling, hyperthyroidism patients received methimazole starting at 30 mg daily, and ophthalmopathy patients received high-dose intravenous methylprednisolone. According to the paper, TCR Vbeta CDR3 sequencing was carried out on about 140 peripheral blood samples, which came from some 41 ophthalmopathy, around 74 hyperthyroidism and approximately 17 progressor patients.

In the ophthalmopathy patients, disease was moderately to severely active, with a Clinical Activity Score of 3 or more, a NOSPECS grade of 4 or more, and a duration of less than 3 months. Any patient with an uncontrolled infection, another autoimmune disease, pregnancy or lactation was excluded. Diagnoses relied on clinical symptoms, serum thyroxine and TRAb, thyroid ultrasound and orbital computed tomography. PBMCs were isolated from 7.5 to 10 ml of fresh peripheral blood by Ficoll-Paque density gradient centrifugation. Total RNA was extracted using Trizol reagent, and RNA quality was assessed on an Agilent 2100 Bioanalyzer. General study outcomes and caveats: In validation, the model predicted progression to ophthalmopathy with about 71% sensitivity and about 72% specificity, a median of around 6.6 months before onset. No statistical method was used to fix the sample size in advance, and group allocation was not hidden from the investigators. A model built on a 13 V-J signature distinguished ophthalmopathy from stable hyperthyroidism, reaching about 89% sensitivity and 81% to 83% specificity in cross-validation and 80%/75% in testing. Most expanded thyroid clonotypes (frequency above 0.001) were also found in blood, which suggests that blood repertoires may mirror thyroid immune responses.

The TCR beta CDR3 regions were amplified from RNA transcripts. A first-round RT-PCR of the TCR CDR3 used the HTBI primer set with the Qiagen OneStep RT-PCR kit. Libraries were constructed in a second round of multiplex PCR, after which size selection and purification were performed. Paired-end sequencing of the libraries was performed with 100 bp reads on an Illumina HiSeq2000. Per the original workflow: SOAPnuke was used to process the raw data, removing reads that contained adapters or uncalled bases, had a mean Phred below 15, or lacked an exact match to the constant primer or identifier. COPE v1.2.5 was used to merge high-quality paired reads, and clonotypes were defined as unique nucleotide sequences. MiTCR v1.1 was used to align the clonotypes against IMGT TRBV, TRBD and TRBJ reference segments. The analysis included only V-J combinations with a frequency above 0.0001, which together covered 99% to 99.2% of the repertoires. The TCS score was defined as the ratio of F50 (clonal expansion) to E x V (chaos), calculated using BLOSUM62-based TCRdist between CDR3 peptides within each V-J. Welch's t-statistics and random forest reduced roughly 540 V-J features to 13, which were used in a naive Bayes classifier (R e1071). Using fastp trimming at Q25 and MiXCR clonotype assembly, TCRdb reanalyzed the public sequencing data and kept in-frame beta chains. Each CDR3 protein gets just one entry, which takes the most common genes and DNA from the rows behind it. For this entry, the V and J calls and clone size follow TCRdb and not the study's own pipeline. This sample holds 400,000 or so distinct CDR3 sequences; roughly 15% were observed only once. The ten largest clones capture approximately 19% of the sample.

CDR1 and CDR2 are drawn from the germline V gene: SGHTA, FQGNSA. V is reduced by 1 base and J by 7 bases, leaving a spacing of 14 bases between them. Measured from the cysteine to the phenylalanine, the CDR3 is 15 residues long. Only the CDR3 DNA stays, 45 bases, in frame from base 1. This clonotype was found many times. Its antigen remains undetermined. No much larger clonotype is one base removed from it; base qualities were not supplied. Input material: blood. The source is a woman aged 55-70 years with Graves' ophthalmopathy. The rearrangement combines TRBV7-2 with TRBJ2-1; the D gene is possibly TRBD2, with 5 bases matching. CDR3 region: CASSLDGNGANEQFF. Read as DNA, the sequence is TGTGCCAGCAGCTTAGACGGGAACGGTGCGAATGAGCAGTTCTTC.